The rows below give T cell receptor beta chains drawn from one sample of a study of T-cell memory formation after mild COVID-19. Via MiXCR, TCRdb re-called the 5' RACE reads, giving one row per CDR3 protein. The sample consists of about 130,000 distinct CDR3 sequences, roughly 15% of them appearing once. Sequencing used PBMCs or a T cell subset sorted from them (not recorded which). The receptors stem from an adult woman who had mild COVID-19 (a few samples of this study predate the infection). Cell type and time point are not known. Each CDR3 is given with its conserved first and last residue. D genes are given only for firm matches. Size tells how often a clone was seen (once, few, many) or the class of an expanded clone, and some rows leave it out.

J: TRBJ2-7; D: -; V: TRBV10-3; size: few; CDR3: CAISESKSPGQRYEQYF
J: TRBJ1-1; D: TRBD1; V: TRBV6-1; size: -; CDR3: CASSEEAGGTEAFF
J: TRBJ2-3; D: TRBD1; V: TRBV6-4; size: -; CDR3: CASRAQGAGGTDTQYF
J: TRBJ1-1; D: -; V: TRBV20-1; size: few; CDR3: CSARGMGELGINTEAFF
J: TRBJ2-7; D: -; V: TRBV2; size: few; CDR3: CASSEALSRALSYEQYF
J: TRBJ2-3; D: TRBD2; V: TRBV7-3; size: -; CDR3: CASSQRTSGFGTDTQYF
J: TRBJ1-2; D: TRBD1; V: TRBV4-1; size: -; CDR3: CASSQAVEGAVSYGYTF
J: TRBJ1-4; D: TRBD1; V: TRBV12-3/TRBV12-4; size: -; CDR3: CASSDDRGVEKLFF
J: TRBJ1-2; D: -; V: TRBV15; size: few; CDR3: CATSRGGVQNYGYTF
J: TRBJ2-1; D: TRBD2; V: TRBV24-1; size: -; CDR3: CATSDLAGGTYNEQFF
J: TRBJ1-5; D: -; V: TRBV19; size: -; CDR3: CASSVSYNQPQHF
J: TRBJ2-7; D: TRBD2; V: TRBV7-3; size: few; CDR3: CASSKLAGGPYEQYF
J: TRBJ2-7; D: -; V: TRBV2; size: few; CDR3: CASSATHEQYF
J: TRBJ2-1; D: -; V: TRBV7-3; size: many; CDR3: CASSLLGPIPYNEQFF
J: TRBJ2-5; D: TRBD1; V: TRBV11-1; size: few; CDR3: CASSRQGLPGTQYF
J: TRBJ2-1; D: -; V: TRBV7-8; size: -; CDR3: CASSHRAQTYNEQFF
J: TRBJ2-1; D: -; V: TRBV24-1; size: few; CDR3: CATSDQTMGDNVEQFF
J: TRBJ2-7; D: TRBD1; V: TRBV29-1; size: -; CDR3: CSVESTGGRFYEQYF
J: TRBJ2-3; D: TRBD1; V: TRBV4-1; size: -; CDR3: CASSQDRFRDRGSTDTQYF
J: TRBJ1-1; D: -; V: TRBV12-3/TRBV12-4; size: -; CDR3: CASSLPLGKGTEAFF
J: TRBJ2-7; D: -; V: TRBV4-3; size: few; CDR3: CASSQALGAYEQYF
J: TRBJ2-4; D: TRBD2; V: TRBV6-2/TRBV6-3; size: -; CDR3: CASSPLGLAGNIQYF
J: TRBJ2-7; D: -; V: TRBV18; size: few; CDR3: CASSPADRTYEQYF
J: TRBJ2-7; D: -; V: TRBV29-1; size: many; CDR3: CSVVGRAYEQYF
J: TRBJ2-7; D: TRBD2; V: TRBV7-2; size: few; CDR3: CASAYEGLAGYEQYF
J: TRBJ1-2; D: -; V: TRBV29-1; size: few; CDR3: CSVDRESGGGYTF
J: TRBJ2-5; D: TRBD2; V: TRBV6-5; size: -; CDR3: CASSLAGTRRETQYF
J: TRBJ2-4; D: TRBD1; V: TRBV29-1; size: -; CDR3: CSVLDRLFGNIQYF
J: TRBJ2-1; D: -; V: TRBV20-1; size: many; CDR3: CSATGPSDGYNEQFF
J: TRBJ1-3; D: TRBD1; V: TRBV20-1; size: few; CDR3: CSARDFRTGTGNTIYF